This T cell receptor (beta chain) was captured by sequencing in a study of CD8 T cells in Susac syndrome. V was cut by 6 bases and J by 9 bases, with 18 bases left in between. The CDR3 is 14 residues long. Random-hexamer reverse transcription was applied to roughly 0.5 to 1 ug RNA. TCRdb fed the immunoSEQ multiplex PCR reads into MiXCR, producing one record per CDR3 protein. The sample lists around 150,000 distinct CDR3 sequences, roughly 95% seen once, with about 0.089% in the top ten. The authors negatively isolated CD8+ and CD4+ T cells and FACS-enriched TEMRA cells. The TCR comes from a human donor with multiple sclerosis. The chain recombines TRBV12-3 or TRBV12-4 with TRBJ2-1; no clear D. The sample comprised CD4+ T cells from PBMCs. The CDR3 spells CASSSSGVMREQFF. The CDR3 DNA sequence: TGTGCCAGCAGCTCGTCTGGGGTAATGCGTGAGCAGTTCTTC.